This T cell receptor (beta chain) was sequenced for a study of neurological immune-mediated disorders. Study-wide results and limits: In HTLV-1-associated myelopathy, TCR clonal expansion was greatest, and in multiple sclerosis it was least, below healthy controls. The absence of shared CDR3 amino acid sequences among expanded clones across subjects suggests private repertoires in all groups. When the repertoires were grouped phylogenetically, those of 18 of the 34 multiple sclerosis patients came together in a single cluster of related CDR3 sequences, which points to a possible repertoire-level signature.

As for the cDNA, it was generated by 5'RACE with 10-nucleotide random UMIs. TCRdb analysed the 5' RACE reads with MiXCR anew, one entry per CDR3 protein. The sample holds tens of thousands of distinct CDR3 sequences; 3% to 4% are singletons and the top ten take around 3.3%. Germline V gene lookup returns CDR1 SGHTA and CDR2 FQGTGA. The CDR3 is 16 residues long. V dropped 4 bases and J dropped 5; count of bases not matched to a gene: 9. This clonotype was seen many times. Its matching antigen is unknown. This chain joins TRBV7-3 and TRBJ2-1, with 9 bases matching TRBD2. The sequenced sample consisted of PBMCs. The clonotype comes from a woman aged 25-40 years with multiple sclerosis. The CDR3 here is CASSSSFSGRNNEQFF. DNA for the CDR3: TGTGCCAGCAGCTCATCATTTAGCGGGAGAAACAATGAGCAGTTCTTC.